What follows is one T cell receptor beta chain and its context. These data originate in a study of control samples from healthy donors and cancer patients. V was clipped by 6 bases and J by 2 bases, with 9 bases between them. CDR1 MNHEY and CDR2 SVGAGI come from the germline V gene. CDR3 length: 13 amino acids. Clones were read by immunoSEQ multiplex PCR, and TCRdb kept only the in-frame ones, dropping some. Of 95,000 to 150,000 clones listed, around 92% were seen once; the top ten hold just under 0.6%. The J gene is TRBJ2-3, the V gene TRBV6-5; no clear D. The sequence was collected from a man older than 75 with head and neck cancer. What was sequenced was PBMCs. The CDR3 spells CASSVPLTDTQYF. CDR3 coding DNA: TGTGCCAGCAGCGTACCCCTCACAGATACGCAGTATTTT.